These T cell receptor beta chains were read from a single sample in a study of blood T cell repertoires in COVID-19. This table comes from immunoSEQ multiplex PCR, and its TCRdb copy is limited to in-frame clones, with some not included. The sample yields tens of thousands of clones, approximately 90% seen once. The sample taken for sequencing was peripheral blood. Receptors were obtained from a woman aged 55-70 years with active COVID-19. Both conserved end residues are part of each CDR3. The D gene is left open where the match is weak. Not every row has a clone size; where given, it reads once, few, many or a size class.

V gene	D gene	J gene	clone size	CDR3 protein	CDR3 DNA
TRBV5-1	NA	TRBJ2-7	NA	CASRVADQTYEQYF	TGCGCCAGCAGGGTAGCGGATCAGACCTACGAGCAGTACTTC
TRBV10-1	TRBD1	TRBJ1-5	few	CATTHLPRGPGGQPQHF	TGCGCCACCACTCACCTTCCCAGGGGGCCGGGAGGTCAGCCCCAGCATTTT
TRBV5-1	TRBD1	TRBJ2-2	NA	CASWGQGTGELFF	TGCGCCAGCTGGGGACAGGGGACCGGGGAGCTGTTTTTT
TRBV30	NA	TRBJ1-5	NA	CAWSTTGNQPQHF	TGTGCCTGGAGTACGACAGGCAATCAGCCCCAGCATTTT
TRBV4-3	NA	TRBJ1-4	once	CASSQPLEGKLFF	TGCGCCAGCAGCCAACCCCTGGAGGGAAAACTGTTTTTT
TRBV18	NA	TRBJ1-1	NA	CASSPSRATEAFF	TGTGCCAGCTCACCGTCCAGGGCGACTGAAGCTTTCTTT
TRBV5-5	TRBD1	TRBJ2-3	few	CASSLARGQTPTDTQYF	TGTGCCAGCAGCTTGGCGAGGGGGCAAACCCCCACAGATACGCAGTATTTT
TRBV21-1	NA	TRBJ1-3	NA	CASSKKRSEERDERNSGNTIYF	TGTGCCAGCAGCAAGAAGAGGTCCGAAGAGAGAGACGAAAGAAACTCTGGAAACACCATATATTTT
TRBV29-1	TRBD1	TRBJ1-2	NA	CSVEDRQGAYGYTF	TGCAGCGTTGAAGATAGACAGGGGGCCTATGGCTACACCTTC
TRBV5-6	NA	TRBJ1-2	NA	CASSLVDSGYGYTF	TGTGCCAGCAGCTTGGTGGACAGTGGCTATGGCTACACCTTC
TRBV11-2	NA	TRBJ1-2	NA	CASSLNGYYGYTF	TGTGCCAGCAGCTTAAACGGTTACTATGGCTACACCTTC
TRBV2	NA	TRBJ2-1	NA	CASRQDSYNEQFF	TGTGCCAGCAGACAGGACAGCTACAATGAGCAGTTCTTC
TRBV6-2/TRBV6-3	NA	TRBJ2-1	NA	CASSYSGLSYNEQFF	TGTGCCAGCAGTTATTCCGGACTTAGTTACAATGAGCAGTTCTTC
TRBV4-1	TRBD1	TRBJ1-4	NA	CASSQDAGQGNEKLFF	TGCGCCAGCAGCCAAGACGCGGGACAGGGTAATGAAAAACTGTTTTTT
TRBV19	TRBD1	TRBJ1-1	NA	CASSIDRQGATEAFF	TGTGCCAGTAGTATAGACCGACAGGGGGCGACTGAAGCTTTCTTT
TRBV5-1	TRBD1	TRBJ2-1	NA	CASSMGQGNEQFF	TGCGCCAGCAGCATGGGACAGGGAAATGAGCAGTTCTTC
TRBV12-5	NA	TRBJ2-1	NA	CASGLEGVGPQFF	TGTGCTAGTGGTTTGGAAGGTGTGGGGCCGCAGTTCTTC
TRBV9	TRBD1	TRBJ2-2	NA	CASSTRDSKAGELFF	TGTGCCAGCAGCACACGGGACAGTAAGGCCGGGGAGCTGTTTTTT
TRBV9	NA	TRBJ1-2	NA	CASGRGLGYGYTF	TGTGCCTCCGGGCGGGGGCTGGGCTATGGCTACACCTTC
TRBV5-1	NA	TRBJ2-2	once	CASSRGQGELFF	TGCGCCAGCAGCAGAGGACAGGGGGAGCTGTTTTTT
TRBV12-5	NA	TRBJ2-7	NA	CASGFWGGAGTYEQYF	TGTGCTAGTGGTTTCTGGGGGGGGGCCGGAACCTACGAGCAGTACTTC
TRBV6-6	NA	TRBJ2-1	NA	CASSTQQYNEQFF	TGTGCCAGCTCAACGCAACAGTACAATGAGCAGTTCTTC
TRBV2	NA	TRBJ2-7	NA	CASSGQIKGYEQYF	TGTGCCAGCAGCGGACAGATTAAGGGGTACGAGCAGTACTTC
TRBV9	TRBD1	TRBJ1-1	NA	CASSFMTGVGTEAFF	TGTGCCAGCAGCTTCATGACAGGGGTGGGCACTGAAGCTTTCTTT
TRBV7-2	NA	TRBJ1-4	NA	CASSSPREEKLFF	TGTGCCAGCAGCTCCCCCCGGGAGGAAAAACTGTTTTTT
TRBV7-2	TRBD1	TRBJ1-2	NA	CASSPGGTNYGYTF	TGTGCCAGCAGCCCAGGGGGGACTAACTATGGCTACACCTTC
TRBV19	NA	TRBJ2-7	NA	CASSWGDPTYEQYF	TGTGCCAGTTCCTGGGGGGACCCCACCTACGAGCAGTACTTC
TRBV6-1	NA	TRBJ1-2	once	CASSVQGQRVGYGYTF	TGTGCCAGCAGTGTCCAAGGTCAACGGGTTGGGTATGGCTACACCTTC
TRBV30	TRBD2	TRBJ2-5	NA	CAWSVLAGGETQYF	TGTGCCTGGAGTGTTTTAGCGGGGGGGGAGACCCAGTACTTC
TRBV20-1	NA	TRBJ2-3	NA	CSAWGTLQYF	TGCAGTGCTTGGGGGACTCTCCAGTATTTT
TRBV5-4	TRBD2	TRBJ2-1	NA	CASSLGGTTYNEQFF	TGTGCCAGCAGCTTGGGAGGGACTACGTACAATGAGCAGTTCTTC
TRBV7-8	NA	TRBJ2-2	once	CASSPLRVTGELFF	TGTGCCAGCAGCCCATTGAGGGTGACCGGGGAGCTGTTTTTT
TRBV6-2/TRBV6-3	NA	TRBJ2-3	once	CASSYSRADTQYF	TGTGCCAGCAGTTACTCGAGGGCAGATACGCAGTATTTT
TRBV3-1/TRBV3-2	NA	TRBJ1-2	NA	CASSQDPGTTNYGYTF	TGTGCCAGCAGCCAGGATCCGGGGACTACTAACTATGGCTACACCTTC
TRBV18	TRBD1	TRBJ1-4	NA	CASSPRDRGNEKLFF	TGTGCCAGCTCACCACGGGACAGGGGGAATGAAAAACTGTTTTTT
TRBV10-3	NA	TRBJ1-1	NA	CAIKPQGKGSMNTEAFF	TGTGCCATCAAGCCTCAGGGGAAGGGGAGCATGAACACTGAAGCTTTCTTT